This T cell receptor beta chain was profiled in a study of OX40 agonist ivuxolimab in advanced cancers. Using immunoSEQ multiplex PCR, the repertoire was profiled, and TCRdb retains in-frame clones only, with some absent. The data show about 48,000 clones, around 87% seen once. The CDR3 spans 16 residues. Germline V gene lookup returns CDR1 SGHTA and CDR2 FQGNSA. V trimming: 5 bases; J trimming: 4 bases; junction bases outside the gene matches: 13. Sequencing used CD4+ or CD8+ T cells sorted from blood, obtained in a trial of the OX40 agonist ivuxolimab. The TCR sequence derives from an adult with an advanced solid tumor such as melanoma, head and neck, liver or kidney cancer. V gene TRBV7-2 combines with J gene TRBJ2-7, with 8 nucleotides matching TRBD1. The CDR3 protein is CASSPRQGARVYEQYF. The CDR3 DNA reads TGTGCCAGCAGCCCACGCCAGGGGGCGCGAGTATACGAGCAGTACTTC.